The entry below gives a single T cell receptor beta chain sequence along with its context. The sample holds a few counts of this clonotype. Which antigen it targets is not known. No base quality values were provided; no much bigger clone lies one nucleotide off. The source of the sample is a study of identical twins (dated by TCRdb to 2016 to 2017). General notes on the study: The study deep-sequenced TCR alpha and beta repertoires from monozygotic twins, unrelated adults of various ages and cord blood to test whether fetal clonotypes persist. Replicate twin experiments were performed at different times using different library preparation protocols to rule out contamination. The paper as a whole reports these results and caveats: Compared with coincidental sharing between unrelated individuals, out-of-frame TCR alpha sequences shared between twins had an excess of sequences with low generation probability. Zero-insertion analyses could be partly confounded by invariant T cells such as MAIT and iNKT, although diverse VJ usage argued against such confounding for most clonotypes. Fewer insertions were carried by abundant cord blood beta clonotypes, a similar but weaker trend appeared in young adult naive repertoires, and no such trend appeared in memory repertoires. The excess sharing between twins in beta out-of-frame sequences was weaker because fewer shared sequences reduced the signal-to-noise ratio. Recombination models systematically underestimated out-of-frame TCR alpha sharing in monozygotic twins but agreed with sharing between unrelated individuals. Because the same donors could not be followed over many years, conclusions were based on cross-sectional statistical analysis.

Receptor libraries were prepared by 5' RACE. Sequenced on an Illumina HiSeq 2000. A universal primer binding site was introduced by template switching, and a unique molecular identifier was present in the final cDNA, enabling accurate counting of TCR cDNA molecules. Specific primers in the conserved constant-segment region were used to synthesize first-strand cDNA for TCR alpha and beta chains. To control for contamination, every cDNA library carried two barcodes: a SMART-Mk sample barcode plus Illumina barcodes. Two successive PCR steps introduced TruSeq adapter sequences along with Illumina sample barcodes. The Illumina HiSeq platform was used with custom primers to sequence TCR alpha and beta cDNA libraries. The published analysis was carried out like this. Unique molecular identifiers were extracted from raw reads with MiGEC, and CDR3 positions were determined with MiXCR. Recombination models were inferred per individual with the repgenHMM and IGoR tools using an EM algorithm. The analysis of shared clonotypes was done with the tcR package in R, with sharing normalized by the product of cloneset sizes. Out-of-frame nonproductive sequences were analyzed to study raw recombination free of thymic and clonal selection effects. TCRdb reran the public reads through fastp at Q25 and MiXCR, keeping productive beta chains. Records with the same CDR3 protein are collapsed into one entry carrying the most frequent genes and DNA. The V and J calls reflect TCRdb's pipeline rather than the authors' work. This sample holds around 550,000 distinct CDR3 sequences; about 16% were observed only once. The ten largest clones add up to roughly 0.46% of the sample.

The CDR3, cysteine through phenylalanine, is 15 amino acids long. Only the CDR3 region is kept as DNA, spanning 45 bases read in frame from base 1. The germline V gene supplies CDR1 MDHEN and CDR2 SYDVKM. Germline trimming amounts to 5 bases on V and 3 bases on J, with 8 as the count of junction bases outside the gene matches. Every donor was a healthy Caucasian. The twin cohort comprised three pairs of female monozygotic twins, all aged about 18 to 29 years. Positive isolation kits from Invitrogen were used to isolate the CD4+ and CD8+ T cell populations. These data were also reused for a study on yellow fever vaccine responses in identical twins. From that second study: According to the authors, in identical twins the way T cells responded to vaccination appeared partly convergent and partly personalized. In identical twins, the study followed T cell clones that responded to the vaccine with precision.

The sample consisted of CD4+ T cells sorted from blood. The V gene is TRBV28 and the J gene is TRBJ2-7; TRBD1 fits 9 bases in the junction. The sequence came from a woman in her late teens or twenties in good health. The CDR3 reads as follows: CASSLSGTGFYEQYF. At the DNA level, the sequence is TGTGCCAGCAGTCTATCGGGGACAGGGTTCTACGAGCAGTACTTC.